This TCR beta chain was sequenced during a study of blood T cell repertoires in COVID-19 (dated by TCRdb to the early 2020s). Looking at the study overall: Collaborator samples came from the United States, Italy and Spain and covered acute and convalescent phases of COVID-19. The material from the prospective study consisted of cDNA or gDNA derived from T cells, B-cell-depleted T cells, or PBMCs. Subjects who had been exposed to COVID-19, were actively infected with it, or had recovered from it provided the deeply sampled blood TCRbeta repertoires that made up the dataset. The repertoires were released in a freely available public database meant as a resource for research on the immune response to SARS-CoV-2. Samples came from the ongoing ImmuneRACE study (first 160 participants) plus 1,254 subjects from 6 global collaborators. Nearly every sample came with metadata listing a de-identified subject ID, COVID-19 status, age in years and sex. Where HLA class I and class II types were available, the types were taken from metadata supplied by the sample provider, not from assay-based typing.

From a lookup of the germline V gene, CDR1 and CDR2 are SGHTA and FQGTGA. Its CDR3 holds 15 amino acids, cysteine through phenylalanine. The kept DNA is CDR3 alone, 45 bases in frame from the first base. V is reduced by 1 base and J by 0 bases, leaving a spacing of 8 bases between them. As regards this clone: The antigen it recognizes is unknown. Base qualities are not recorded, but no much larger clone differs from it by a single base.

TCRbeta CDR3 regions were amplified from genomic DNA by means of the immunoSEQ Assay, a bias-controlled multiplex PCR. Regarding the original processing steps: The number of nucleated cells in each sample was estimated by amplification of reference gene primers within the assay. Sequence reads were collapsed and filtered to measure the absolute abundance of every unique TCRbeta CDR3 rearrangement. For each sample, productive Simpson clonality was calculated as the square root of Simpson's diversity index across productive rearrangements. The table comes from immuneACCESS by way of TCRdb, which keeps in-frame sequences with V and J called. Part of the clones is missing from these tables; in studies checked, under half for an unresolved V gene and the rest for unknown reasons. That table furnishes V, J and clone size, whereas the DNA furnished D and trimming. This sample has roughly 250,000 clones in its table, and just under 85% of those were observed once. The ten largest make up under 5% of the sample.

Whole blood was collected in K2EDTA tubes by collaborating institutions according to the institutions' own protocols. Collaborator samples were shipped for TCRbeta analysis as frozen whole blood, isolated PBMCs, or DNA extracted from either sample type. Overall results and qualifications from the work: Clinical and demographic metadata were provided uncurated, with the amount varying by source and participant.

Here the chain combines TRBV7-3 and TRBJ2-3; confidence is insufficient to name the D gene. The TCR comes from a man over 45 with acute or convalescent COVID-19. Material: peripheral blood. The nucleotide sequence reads TGTGCCAGCAGCTTAAATGGCAGGAGCACAGATACGCAGTATTTT. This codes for CASSLNGRSTDTQYF.